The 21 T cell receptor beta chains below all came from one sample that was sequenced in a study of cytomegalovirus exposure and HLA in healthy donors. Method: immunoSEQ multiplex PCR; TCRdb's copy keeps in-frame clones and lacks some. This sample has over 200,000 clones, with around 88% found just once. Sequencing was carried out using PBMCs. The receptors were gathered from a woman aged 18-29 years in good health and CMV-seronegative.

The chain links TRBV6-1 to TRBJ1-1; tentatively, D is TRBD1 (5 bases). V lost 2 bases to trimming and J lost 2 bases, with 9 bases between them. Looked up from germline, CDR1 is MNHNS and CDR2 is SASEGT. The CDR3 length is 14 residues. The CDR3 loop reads CASSEYGANTEAFF. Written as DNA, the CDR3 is TGTGCCAGCAGTGAATATGGGGCCAACACTGAAGCTTTCTTT.

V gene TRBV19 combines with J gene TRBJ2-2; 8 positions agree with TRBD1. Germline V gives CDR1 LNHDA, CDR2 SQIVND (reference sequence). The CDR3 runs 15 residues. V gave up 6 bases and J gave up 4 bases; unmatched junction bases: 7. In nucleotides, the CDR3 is TGTGCCAGTAGGATCACAGGGGGTAGCACCGGGGAGCTGTTTTTT. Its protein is CASRITGGSTGELFF.

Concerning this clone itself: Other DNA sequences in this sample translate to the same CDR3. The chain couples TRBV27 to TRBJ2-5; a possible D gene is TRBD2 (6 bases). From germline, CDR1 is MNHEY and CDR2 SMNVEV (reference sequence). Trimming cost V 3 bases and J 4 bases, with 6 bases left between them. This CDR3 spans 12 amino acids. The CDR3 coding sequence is TGTGCCAGCAGTTTCGGGGGAGAGACCCAGTACTTC. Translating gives CASSFGGETQYF.

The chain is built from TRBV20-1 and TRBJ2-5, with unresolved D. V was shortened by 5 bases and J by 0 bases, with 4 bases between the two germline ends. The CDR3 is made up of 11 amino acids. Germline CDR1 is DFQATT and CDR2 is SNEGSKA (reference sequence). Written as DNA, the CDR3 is TGCAGTGCTGAGGACCAAGAGACCCAGTACTTC. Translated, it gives CSAEDQETQYF.

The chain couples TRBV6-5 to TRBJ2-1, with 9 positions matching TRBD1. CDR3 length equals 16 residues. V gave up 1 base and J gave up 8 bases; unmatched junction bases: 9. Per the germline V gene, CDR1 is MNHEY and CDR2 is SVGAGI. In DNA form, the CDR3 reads TGTGCCAGCAGTTACTACGGACAGGGGATAGGTGATGAGCAGTTCTTC. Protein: CASSYYGQGIGDEQFF.

The CDR3 spells CASSRLQGNRETQYF. For the CDR3, the DNA is TGTGCCAGCTCACGACTTCAGGGGAACAGAGAGACCCAGTACTTC. V and J are TRBV18 and TRBJ2-5; tentative D call: TRBD1 (6 bases). The length of the CDR3 is 15 residues. Germline CDR1 KGHSH, CDR2 LQKENI. V shed 4 bases and J shed 4 bases, with 16 bases lying between them. Together with reference TRBV18 and TRBJ2-5, the CDR3 gives the full variable domain: NAGVMQNPRHLVRRRGQEARLRCSPMKGHSHVYWYRQLPEEGLKFMVYLQKENIIDESGMPKERFSAEFPKEGPSILRIQQVVRGDSAAYFCASSRLQGNRETQYFGPGTRLLVL.

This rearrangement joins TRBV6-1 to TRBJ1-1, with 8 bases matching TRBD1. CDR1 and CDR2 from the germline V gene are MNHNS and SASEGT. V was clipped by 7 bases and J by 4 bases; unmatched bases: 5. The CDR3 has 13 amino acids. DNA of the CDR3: TGTGCCAGCACCGACAGGGGAAGCACTGAAGCTTTCTTT. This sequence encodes CASTDRGSTEAFF.

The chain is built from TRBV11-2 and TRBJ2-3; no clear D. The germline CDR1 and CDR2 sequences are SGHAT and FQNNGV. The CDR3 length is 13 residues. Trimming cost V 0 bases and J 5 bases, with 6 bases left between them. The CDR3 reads CASSLDRGDTQYF. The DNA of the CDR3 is TGTGCCAGCAGCTTAGATCGAGGAGATACGCAGTATTTT.

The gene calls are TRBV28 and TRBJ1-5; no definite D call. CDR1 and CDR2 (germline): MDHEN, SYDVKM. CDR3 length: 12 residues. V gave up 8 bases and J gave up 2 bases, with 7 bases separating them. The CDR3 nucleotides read TGTGCCAGCCGACGGGGCAATCAGCCCCAGCATTTT. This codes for CASRRGNQPQHF. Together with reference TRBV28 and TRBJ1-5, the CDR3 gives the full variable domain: DVKVTQSSRYLVKRTGEKVFLECVQDMDHENMFWYRQDPGLGLRLIYFSYDVKMKEKGDIPEGYSVSREKKERFSLILESASTNQTSMYLCASRRGNQPQHFGDGTRLSIL.

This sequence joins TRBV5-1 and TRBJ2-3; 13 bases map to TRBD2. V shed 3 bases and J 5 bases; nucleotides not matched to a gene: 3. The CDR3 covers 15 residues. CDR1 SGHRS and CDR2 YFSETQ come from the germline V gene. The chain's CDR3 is CASSSGLAGVDTQYF. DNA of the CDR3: TGCGCCAGCAGCTCCGGACTAGCGGGAGTAGATACGCAGTATTTT. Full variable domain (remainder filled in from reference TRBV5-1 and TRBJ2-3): KAGVTQTPRYLIKTRGQQVTLSCSPISGHRSVSWYQQTPGQGLQFLFEYFSETQRNKGNFPGRFSGRQFSNSRSEMNVSTLELGDSALYLCASSSGLAGVDTQYFGPGTRLTVL.

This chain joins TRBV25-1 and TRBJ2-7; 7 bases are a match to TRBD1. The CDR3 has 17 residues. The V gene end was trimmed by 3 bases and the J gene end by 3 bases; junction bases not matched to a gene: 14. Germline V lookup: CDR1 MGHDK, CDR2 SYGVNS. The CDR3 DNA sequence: TGTGCCAGCAGTGACTCGACCACCGGGACAGTTGGCTACGAGCAGTACTTC. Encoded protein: CASSDSTTGTVGYEQYF.

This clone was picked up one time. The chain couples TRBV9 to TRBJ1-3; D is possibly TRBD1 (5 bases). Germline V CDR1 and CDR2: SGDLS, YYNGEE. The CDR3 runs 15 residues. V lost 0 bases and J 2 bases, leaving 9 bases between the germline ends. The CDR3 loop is CASSVGGTPGNTIYF. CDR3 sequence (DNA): TGTGCCAGCAGCGTAGGGGGGACTCCTGGAAACACCATATATTTT.

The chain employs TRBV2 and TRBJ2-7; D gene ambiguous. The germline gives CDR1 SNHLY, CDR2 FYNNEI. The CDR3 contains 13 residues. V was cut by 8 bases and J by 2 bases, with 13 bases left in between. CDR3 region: CASLPLGPYEQYF. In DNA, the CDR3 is TGTGCCAGCCTACCGCTGGGCCCCTACGAGCAGTACTTC.

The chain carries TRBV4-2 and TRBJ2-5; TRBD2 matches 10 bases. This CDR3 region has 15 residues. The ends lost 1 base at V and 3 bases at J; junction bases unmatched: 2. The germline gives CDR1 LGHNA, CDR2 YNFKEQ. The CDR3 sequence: CASSQAGLAEETQYF. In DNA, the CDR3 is TGTGCCAGCAGCCAAGCCGGACTAGCGGAAGAGACCCAGTACTTC.

CDR3 sequence (DNA): TGTGCCAGCAGAGCGGGGACAAACACAGATACGCAGTATTTT. Translating gives CASRAGTNTDTQYF. The chain uses TRBV7-8 and TRBJ2-3, with TRBD2 as a possible D gene (7 bases). V was cut by 6 bases and J by 2 bases, with 12 bases left in between. CDR3 length: 14 residues. The germline CDR1 and CDR2 sequences are SGHVS and FQNEAQ.

As DNA, the CDR3 is TGCGCCAGCAGCTTGGACGGTTCCAATGAGCAGTTCTTC. This gives the protein CASSLDGSNEQFF. The chain uses TRBV5-1 and TRBJ2-1; no definite D call. The CDR3 has 13 amino acids. Germline V gene lookup returns CDR1 SGHRS and CDR2 YFSETQ. V was pared by 0 bases and J by 6 bases, with 7 bases between.

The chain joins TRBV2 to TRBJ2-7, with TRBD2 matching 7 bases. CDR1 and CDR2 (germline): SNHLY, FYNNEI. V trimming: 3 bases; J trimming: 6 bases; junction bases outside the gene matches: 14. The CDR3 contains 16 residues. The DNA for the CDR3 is TGTGCCAGCAGTGAGGGGGACCTACGGACTAGGGGCGAGCAGTACTTC. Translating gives CASSEGDLRTRGEQYF.

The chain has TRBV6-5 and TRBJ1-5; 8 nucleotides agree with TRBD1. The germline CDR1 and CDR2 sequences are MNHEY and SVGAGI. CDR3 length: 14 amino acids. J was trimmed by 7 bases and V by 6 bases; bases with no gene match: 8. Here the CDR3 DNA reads TGTGCCAGCAGGGAAACAGGGGGGGACCAGCCCCAGCATTTT. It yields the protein CASRETGGDQPQHF.

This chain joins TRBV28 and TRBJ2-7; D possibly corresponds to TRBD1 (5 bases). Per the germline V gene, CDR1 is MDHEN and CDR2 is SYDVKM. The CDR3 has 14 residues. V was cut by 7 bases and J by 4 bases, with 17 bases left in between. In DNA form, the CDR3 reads TGTGCCAGCACCACCTTATCAGGGCGGTACGAGCAGTACTTC. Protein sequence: CASTTLSGRYEQYF.

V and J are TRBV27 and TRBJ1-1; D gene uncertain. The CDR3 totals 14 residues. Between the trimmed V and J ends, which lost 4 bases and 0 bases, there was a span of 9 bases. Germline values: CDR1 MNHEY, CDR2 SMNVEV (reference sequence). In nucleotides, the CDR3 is TGTGCCAGCAGTTCACTGGAGGTGAACACTGAAGCTTTCTTT. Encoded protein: CASSSLEVNTEAFF.

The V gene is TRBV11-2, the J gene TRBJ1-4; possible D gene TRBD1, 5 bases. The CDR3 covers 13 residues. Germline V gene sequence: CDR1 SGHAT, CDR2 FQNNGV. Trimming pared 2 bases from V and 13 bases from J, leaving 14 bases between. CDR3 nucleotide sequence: TGTGCCAGCAGCTTATTGGTAGGGGAGGGACTGTTTTTT. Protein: CASSLLVGEGLFF.